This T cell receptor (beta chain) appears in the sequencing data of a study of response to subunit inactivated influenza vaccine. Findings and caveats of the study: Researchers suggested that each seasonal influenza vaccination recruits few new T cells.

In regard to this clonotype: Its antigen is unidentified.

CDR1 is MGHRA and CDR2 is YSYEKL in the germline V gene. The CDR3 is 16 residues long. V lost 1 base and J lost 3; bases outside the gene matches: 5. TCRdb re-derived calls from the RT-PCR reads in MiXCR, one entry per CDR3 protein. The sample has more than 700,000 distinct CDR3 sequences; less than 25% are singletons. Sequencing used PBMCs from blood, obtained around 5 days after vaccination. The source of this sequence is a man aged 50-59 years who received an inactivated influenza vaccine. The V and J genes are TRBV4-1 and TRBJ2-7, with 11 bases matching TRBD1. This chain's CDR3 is CASSQGWGTGGYEQYF. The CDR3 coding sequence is TGCGCCAGCAGCCAAGGGTGGGGGACAGGGGGCTACGAGCAGTACTTC.